The 16 T cell receptor beta chains given below trace back to one sample, sequenced in a study of human T cells and chemical hapten exposure. Unseparated into fractions, whole blood served as the source from which total RNA was extracted. The library labeled individual cDNA molecules by adding unique molecular identifiers to them. TCRdb reprocessed the reads via MiXCR and lists one record per CDR3 protein. This table has around 120,000 distinct CDR3 sequences, approximately 9.3% appearing once. The sample consisted of whole blood. All receptors come from a human donor in good health. Some clones in this sample may be carry-over from other donors' samples.

Concerning this clonotype: A much larger clone lies one base from this, so it may be a read error. The conserved closing phenylalanine or tryptophan is absent in this CDR3, likely reflecting a read error. The genes are TRBV7-9 and TRBJ1-4; tentative D call: TRBD1 (6 bases). The CDR3 spans 13 residues. In germline, CDR1 is SEHNR, CDR2 FQNEAQ (reference sequence). Deletions cut 6 bases from V and 7 bases from J, with 12 bases between. The CDR3 protein is CASRSYRAEKLFS. The CDR3 nucleotides are TGTGCCAGCAGAAGCTACAGGGCTGAAAAACTGTTTTCT.

The rearrangement links TRBV7-9 to TRBJ2-7; D perhaps matches TRBD2 (6 bases). V dropped 0 bases and J dropped 2 bases, with 14 bases sitting between them. The length of the CDR3 is 16 residues. The V gene's germline CDR1 is SEHNR and CDR2 FQNEAQ (reference sequence). The CDR3 is CASSLAWSGEAYEQYF. CDR3 DNA: TGTGCCAGCAGCTTAGCGTGGTCGGGAGAGGCCTACGAGCAGTACTTC.

The chain carries TRBV7-2 and TRBJ2-1; 11 nucleotides agree with TRBD2. There are 16 residues in the CDR3. The germline gives CDR1 SGHTA, CDR2 FQGNSA. The trim removed 5 bases at V and 10 bases at J, leaving 13 bases unmatched. In nucleotides, the CDR3 is TGTGCCAGCAGCACCCCGGGACTAGCGGCCTTGTGGGAGCAGTTCTTC. As protein: CASSTPGLAALWEQFF.

This clonotype was observed a handful of times. The gene calls are TRBV7-2 and TRBJ2-7; 8 positions agree with TRBD1. This CDR3 contains 14 residues. V lost 3 bases to trimming and J lost 0 bases; unmatched junction nucleotides: 1. Germline V gene lookup returns CDR1 SGHTA and CDR2 FQGNSA. CDR3 in DNA: TGTGCCAGCAGCTTGGACAGGGTCTCCTACGAGCAGTACTTC. Translating it yields CASSLDRVSYEQYF. Looking up the rest from reference TRBV7-2 and TRBJ2-7 gives the full variable domain: GAGVSQSPSNKVTEKGKDVELRCDPISGHTALYWYRQSLGQGLEFLIYFQGNSAPDKSGLPSDRFSAERTGGSVSTLTIQRTQQEDSAVYLCASSLDRVSYEQYFGPGTRLTVT.

The sample holds a few counts of this clonotype. The V and J genes are TRBV10-3 and TRBJ2-1; D gene unclear. V lost 6 bases and J lost 5, with 5 bases in between. Germline CDR1 reads ENHRY; CDR2 reads SYGVKD. The length of the CDR3 is 11 residues. This chain's CDR3 is CAIRENNEQFF. The CDR3 DNA sequence: TGTGCCATCAGAGAAAACAATGAGCAGTTCTTC.

This clonotype was observed at least ten times. This rearrangement joins TRBV7-9 to TRBJ2-7; 9 positions agree with TRBD1. V gave up 0 bases and J gave up 5 bases; unmatched junction bases: 5. The CDR3 runs to 15 residues. CDR1 is SEHNR and CDR2 is FQNEAQ in the germline V gene (reference sequence). The CDR3 loop reads CASSLADRGFHEQYF. CDR3 bases: TGTGCCAGCAGCTTAGCGGACAGGGGATTCCACGAGCAGTACTTC.

This clonotype has ten or more counts. The chain recombines TRBV5-4 with TRBJ1-2; possible D gene TRBD1, 6 bases. Germline V gives CDR1 SGHNT, CDR2 YYREEE (reference sequence). This CDR3 is built from 14 residues. V was shortened by 2 bases and J by 4 bases, with 12 bases between the two germline ends. In DNA form, the CDR3 reads TGTGCCAGCAGCTTTACAGGGAGGCGCTATGGCTACACCTTC. It encodes CASSFTGRRYGYTF.

With regard to this clonotype: The junction does not match germline at one end; this may be a read error. V and J are TRBV5-1 and TRBJ2-7; TRBD2 agrees at 13 bases. Germline V CDR1 and CDR2: SGHRS, YFSETQ. The CDR3 totals 15 residues. The CDR3 DNA sequence: TGCGCCAGCAGCCCGGGGACTAGCGGGATGTACGAGCAGTACTTT. Its translation: CASSPGTSGMYEQYF.

This clonotype showed up just a few times. This chain uses TRBV29-1 with TRBJ2-4; D call uncertain. V lost 0 bases and J 0 bases, leaving 9 bases between the germline ends. Germline values: CDR1 SQVTM, CDR2 ANQGSEA. This CDR3 is built from 15 residues. As DNA, the CDR3 is TGCAGCGTTGAAGAGGCAGCACCAGCCAAAAACATTCAGTACTTC. This encodes CSVEEAAPAKNIQYF.

This clonotype was detected a few times. The chain employs TRBV18 and TRBJ2-1; D is uncertain. Germline lookup yields CDR1 KGHSH and CDR2 LQKENI. The V end lost 0 bases, the J end lost 0 bases, and 9 bases lay between the germline ends. This CDR3 has 16 amino acids. The CDR3 loop reads CASSPPKGSSYNEQFF. In DNA, the CDR3 is TGTGCCAGCTCACCACCGAAGGGCAGCTCCTACAATGAGCAGTTCTTC.

As DNA, the CDR3 is TGTGCCAGCAGTGTCGTTGTGGGGTATGGCTACACCTTC. It codes for CASSVVVGYGYTF. V usage is TRBV2 and J usage is TRBJ1-2; D unclear. Trimming cost V 4 bases and J 5 bases, with 11 bases left between them. This CDR3 is 13 amino acids long. Per germline, CDR1 SNHLY and CDR2 FYNNEI.

This clonotype occurred a few times. V usage is TRBV20-1 and J usage is TRBJ1-1; 10 bases match TRBD1. V was clipped by 6 bases and J by 3 bases; unmatched bases: 7. The CDR3 covers 14 residues. From germline, CDR1 is DFQATT and CDR2 SNEGSKA (reference sequence). CDR3 region: CSASTGGRDTEAFF. The CDR3 DNA reads as TGCAGTGCCTCGACAGGGGGCCGGGACACTGAAGCTTTCTTT.

This rearrangement joins TRBV29-1 to TRBJ2-7; D is tentatively TRBD1 or TRBD2 (6 bases each). CDR1 and CDR2 from the germline V gene are SQVTM and ANQGSEA. V lost 4 bases and J lost 0, with 25 bases in between. The CDR3 loop spans 18 amino acids. CDR3 bases: TGCAGCGTTGTGAAATTGGGGGGCCCGAAGCGGACCTCCTACGAGCAGTACTTC. It yields the protein CSVVKLGGPKRTSYEQYF.

The chain employs TRBV20-1 and TRBJ2-5; D may be TRBD1 (6 bases). The CDR3 totals 18 residues. With 2 bases removed from V and 1 base from J, the gap between germline ends came to 23 bases. The V gene's germline CDR1 is DFQATT and CDR2 SNEGSKA (reference sequence). The CDR3 is CSARPLNRAKGTQETQYF. CDR3 nucleotides: TGCAGTGCTAGACCTCTTAACAGGGCAAAGGGGACCCAAGAGACCCAGTACTTC.

This clonotype has just a few counts. The rearrangement joins TRBV12-3 or TRBV12-4 to TRBJ2-1, with 7 bases identical to TRBD2. V lost 2 bases and J lost 5; bases outside the gene matches: 6. The CDR3 length is 15 residues. The CDR3 sequence: CASSLQRGLDNEQFF. The CDR3 DNA reads TGTGCCAGCAGTTTACAGCGGGGCCTGGACAATGAGCAGTTCTTC.

This clonotype was picked up many times. The J gene is TRBJ1-4, the V gene TRBV20-1, with D possibly matching TRBD1 (5 bases). This CDR3 has 12 amino acids. Germline V gives CDR1 DFQATT, CDR2 SNEGSKA (reference sequence). V lost 1 base to trimming and J lost 10 bases, with 10 bases between them. The CDR3 here is CSARGIQGKLFF. CDR3 coding DNA: TGCAGTGCTAGAGGGATCCAGGGAAAACTGTTTTTT.